This T cell receptor (beta chain) was documented in a study of Ad26.COV2.S vaccination and SARS-CoV-2 variants. Whole-study context: Each vaccinee took Ad26.COV2.S intramuscularly, once or twice 56 days apart.

Produced via immunoSEQ multiplex PCR; TCRdb's table is partial and in-frame only. This sample has approximately 480,000 clones, with roughly nine tenths found just once. Specified treatment: 15 to 20 received Ad26.COV2.S at low or high dose, single or two shots; about 5 received placebo; per-sample allocation not given. Collection of samples fell on day 63 after the first vaccine or placebo injection. J gave up 1 base and V 4 bases, and 8 bases lay outside the gene matches. The CDR3 spans 15 residues. CDR1 and CDR2 from the germline V gene are SGHDT and YYEEEE. Specimen: peripheral blood, collected in a trial of Ad26.COV2.S vaccine versus placebo. The clonotype comes from a person aged 18-65 years who received the Ad26.COV2.S COVID-19 vaccine or a placebo. The rearrangement uses TRBV5-6 and TRBJ2-7; 7 bases map to TRBD2. CDR3 DNA sequence: TGTGCCAGCAGCCGGGGTGGCGGGAGATCCTACGAGCAGTACTTC. Its protein product is CASSRGGGRSYEQYF.